This TCR beta chain was captured in a study of blood T cell repertoires in COVID-19. Study context: COVID-19 samples from acute and convalescent phases originated in the United States, Italy and Spain. PBMCs, B-cell-depleted T cells, or T cells provided the cDNA or gDNA that made up the material.

Under the authors' procedure: How many nucleated cells were present was estimated from reference gene primer amplification. Produced via immunoSEQ multiplex PCR; TCRdb's table is partial and in-frame only. The V and J calls and clone size are taken from that table; D and trimming were inferred from the DNA. The repertoire holds approximately 54,000 clones, with more than 80% as singletons. Sequenced material: peripheral blood. This TCR came from an older woman with acute or convalescent COVID-19.

The CDR3 region is CASSLRYQETQYF. CDR3 DNA sequence: TGTGCCAGCAGCTTACGGTACCAAGAGACCCAGTACTTC. The gene calls are TRBV11-2 and TRBJ2-5; D is unresolved. This CDR3 contains 13 residues. Trimming took off 2 bases at V and 0 bases at J, with 4 bases between the two ends. Per germline, CDR1 SGHAT and CDR2 FQNNGV.